The next 19 T cell receptor beta chains were all read from a single sample in a study of blood T cell repertoires in COVID-19 (dated by TCRdb to 2018 to 2020). Preparation of the library involved the immunoSEQ multiplex PCR assay. TCRdb mirrors the immuneACCESS table, restricted to in-frame sequences. Some clones are absent from its copies; in checked studies, under half trace to an unresolved V gene, and the reason for the others is unknown. The sample contains 360,000 or so clones, 80% to 85% of them found a single time. Approximately 5.4% of the sample belongs to the ten largest clones. The sequenced sample was PBMCs or T cells enriched from blood (not recorded which). The receptors were sampled from a woman between 50 and 59 years old who had recovered from COVID-19.

This clone turned up a few times. The chain recombines TRBV7-8 with TRBJ1-4; D perhaps matches TRBD1 (6 bases). The germline gives CDR1 SGHVS, CDR2 FQNEAQ. The CDR3 loop spans 14 amino acids. V lost 5 bases and J lost 7, with 14 bases in between. CDR3 protein: CASSPRGSGEKLFF. The CDR3 bases are TGTGCCAGCAGCCCAAGGGGGTCGGGTGAAAAACTGTTTTTT.

The chain uses TRBV5-4 and TRBJ1-2, with D hard to call. The CDR3 has 15 amino acids. Trimming cost V 0 bases and J 2 bases, with 11 bases left between them. From germline, CDR1 is SGHNT and CDR2 YYREEE (reference sequence). This CDR3 is CASSLGQVRNYGYTF. CDR3 sequence (DNA): TGTGCCAGCAGCTTGGGGCAAGTGAGGAACTATGGCTACACCTTC.

The sample holds a few counts of this clone. CDR3 nucleotide sequence: TGTGCCAGTAGTATATCCAATAGCAATCAGCCCCAGCATTTT. This sequence encodes CASSISNSNQPQHF. The rearrangement joins TRBV19 to TRBJ1-5; D not resolved. Germline CDR1 is LNHDA and CDR2 is SQIVND (reference sequence). The CDR3 covers 14 residues. Trimming pared 2 bases from V and 0 bases from J, leaving 5 bases between. Combining the CDR3 with reference TRBV19 and TRBJ1-5 gives the whole variable domain DGGITQSPKYLFRKEGQNVTLSCEQNLNHDAMYWYRQDPGQGLRLIYYSQIVNDFQKGDIAEGYSVSREKKESFPLTVTSAQKNPTAFYLCASSISNSNQPQHFGDGTRLSIL.

The chain carries TRBV11-2 and TRBJ2-3, with D unresolved. Trimming removed 3 bases at V and 0 bases at J, with 7 bases between. This CDR3 region has 14 residues. Per the germline V gene, CDR1 is SGHAT and CDR2 is FQNNGV. CDR3 protein: CASSFRGSTDTQYF. The DNA for the CDR3 is TGTGCCAGCAGCTTCCGAGGAAGCACAGATACGCAGTATTTT.

CDR3 region: CASSQDPWAAENSTNEKLFF. The CDR3 DNA sequence: TGCGCCAGCAGCCAAGACCCATGGGCAGCCGAGAATTCAACTAATGAAAAACTGTTTTTT. This chain uses TRBV4-3 with TRBJ1-4; no firm D call. The CDR3 covers 20 residues. Germline CDR1 LGHNA, CDR2 YSLEER. The V end lost 0 bases, the J end lost 0 bases, and 20 bases lay between the germline ends.

The J gene is TRBJ2-7, the V gene TRBV5-1; D may be TRBD1 (5 bases). CDR3 size: 15 residues. V lost 0 bases and J lost 6, with 16 bases in between. Germline V gene sequence: CDR1 SGHRS, CDR2 YFSETQ. The CDR3 is CASSLGGLQEVEQYF. The CDR3 coding sequence is TGCGCCAGCAGCTTGGGGGGCCTGCAAGAAGTCGAGCAGTACTTC.

This sequence joins TRBV7-9 and TRBJ1-6, with 7 bases fitting TRBD1. Germline lookup yields CDR1 SEHNR and CDR2 FQNEAQ (reference sequence). The CDR3 is 14 amino acids. The V gene end was trimmed by 5 bases and the J gene end by 10 bases; junction bases not matched to a gene: 8. In DNA, the CDR3 is TGTGCCAGCAGCCAGGGGGGCGAGCGGTCACCCCTCCACTTT. This sequence encodes CASSQGGERSPLHF.

The chain employs TRBV27 and TRBJ2-7, with D unresolved. This CDR3 contains 14 residues. Germline V CDR1 and CDR2: MNHEY, SMNVEV (reference sequence). V lost 5 bases, J lost 3 bases, and 14 bases lay in between. CDR3 sequence reads: CASSGRGTGYEQYF. DNA of the CDR3: TGTGCCAGCAGTGGAAGAGGCACTGGCTACGAGCAGTACTTC.

For this clone: This sample also contains other DNA sequences that code for the same CDR3. This chain connects TRBV15 to TRBJ1-1; D unresolved. The CDR3 has 13 amino acids. V lost 0 bases to trimming and J lost 5 bases, with 7 bases between them. CDR1 and CDR2 (germline): LNHNV, YYDKDF (reference sequence). The CDR3 DNA reads as TGTGCCACCAGCAGAGAGGGAGGGACTGAAGCTTTCTTT. It translates to CATSREGGTEAFF.

The chain couples TRBV4-1 to TRBJ2-7; 9 nucleotides line up with TRBD1. The CDR3 has 18 amino acids. J lost 3 bases, V lost 1 base, and 13 bases had no gene match. Looked up from germline, CDR1 is MGHRA and CDR2 is YSYEKL. Here the CDR3 DNA reads TGCGCCAGCAGCCAAGTTCGGGACAGGGCTGATGTGGACTACGAGCAGTACTTC. The encoded protein is CASSQVRDRADVDYEQYF.

The chain links TRBV5-1 to TRBJ1-1, with 10 bases that match TRBD1. In germline, CDR1 is SGHRS, CDR2 YFSETQ. Germline trimming cut 4 bases from V and 4 bases from J; bases unmatched to any gene: 13. The CDR3 spans 17 residues. CDR3 DNA: TGCGCCAGCAGCCCGGAAGGGGACAGGGGAGGTGGCACTGAAGCTTTCTTT. Its translation is CASSPEGDRGGGTEAFF.

The rearrangement joins TRBV7-8 to TRBJ1-1; tentatively, D is TRBD1 (5 bases). V dropped 5 bases and J dropped 7 bases, with 11 bases sitting between them. The V gene's germline CDR1 is SGHVS and CDR2 FQNEAQ. The CDR3 length is 12 residues. CDR3 sequence reads: CASSPGGVEAFF. The CDR3 nucleotides are TGTGCCAGCAGCCCCGGGGGAGTTGAAGCTTTCTTT.

This clone was seen once. The chain recombines TRBV5-1 with TRBJ2-5; D gene ambiguous. Germline V lookup: CDR1 SGHRS, CDR2 YFSETQ. V was cut by 1 base and J by 3 bases, with 13 bases left in between. The CDR3 is 15 residues long. The CDR3, as DNA: TGCGCCAGCAGCTTGAGTCACAGACCGGAAGAGACCCAGTACTTC. It specifies CASSLSHRPEETQYF.

The chain is built from TRBV19 and TRBJ1-1; TRBD1 might be the D (5 bases). Per germline, CDR1 LNHDA and CDR2 SQIVND (reference sequence). Trimming cost V 5 bases and J 5 bases, with 15 bases left between them. The CDR3 loop spans 14 amino acids. The CDR3 region is CASSVVGGGTEAFF. The CDR3 nucleotides are TGTGCCAGTAGTGTGGTGGGGGGGGGAACTGAAGCTTTCTTT.

The chain combines TRBV5-1 with TRBJ1-3; 9 positions agree with TRBD1. CDR3 length equals 18 residues. The ends lost 4 bases at V and 2 bases at J; junction bases unmatched: 13. Germline CDR1 SGHRS, CDR2 YFSETQ. The CDR3 sequence: CASSNNPQGAKTGNTIYF. CDR3 bases: TGCGCCAGCAGCAATAATCCACAGGGGGCGAAAACTGGAAACACCATATATTTT. The whole variable domain, filled in from reference TRBV5-1 and TRBJ1-3, reads KAGVTQTPRYLIKTRGQQVTLSCSPISGHRSVSWYQQTPGQGLQFLFEYFSETQRNKGNFPGRFSGRQFSNSRSEMNVSTLELGDSALYLCASSNNPQGAKTGNTIYFGEGSWLTVV.

The V call is TRBV6-6, the J call TRBJ1-2; the D is unclear. The CDR3 is 13 amino acids. V lost 2 bases and J 8 bases, leaving 12 bases between the germline ends. Looked up from germline, CDR1 is MNHNY and CDR2 is SVGAGI (reference sequence). CDR3 amino acids: CASSYGDGGGYTF. The CDR3 nucleotides read TGTGCCAGCAGTTACGGGGATGGAGGAGGCTACACCTTC.

The chain carries TRBV6-5 and TRBJ2-5; TRBD1 matches 7 bases. The CDR3 spans 15 residues. Trimming at V came to 4 bases and at J to 4 bases, leaving 9 bases not matched to a gene. CDR1 is MNHEY, CDR2 SVGAGI, per germline. CDR3 bases: TGTGCCAGCAGTTCCCTGACAGGGAGTGGAGAGACCCAGTACTTC. Its translation is CASSSLTGSGETQYF.

This clone came up a few times. The chain carries TRBV6-2 or TRBV6-3 and TRBJ1-1; TRBD1 aligns across 10 bases. V dropped 2 bases and J dropped 4; count of bases not matched to a gene: 4. Per the germline V gene, CDR1 is MNHEY and CDR2 is SVGEGT. This CDR3 has 15 amino acids. CDR3 protein: CASSYPGQGITEAFF. Here the CDR3 DNA reads TGTGCCAGCAGTTACCCGGGACAGGGGATCACTGAAGCTTTCTTT.

The rearrangement uses TRBV6-2 or TRBV6-3 and TRBJ1-4; tentative D call: TRBD1 (6 bases). This CDR3 region has 14 residues. Germline V gene data show CDR1 as MNHEY and CDR2 as SVGEGT. V lost 2 bases, J lost 5 bases, and 9 bases lay in between. The CDR3 protein is CASSYRQANEKLFF. CDR3 nucleotides: TGTGCCAGCAGTTACCGACAGGCCAATGAAAAACTGTTTTTT.